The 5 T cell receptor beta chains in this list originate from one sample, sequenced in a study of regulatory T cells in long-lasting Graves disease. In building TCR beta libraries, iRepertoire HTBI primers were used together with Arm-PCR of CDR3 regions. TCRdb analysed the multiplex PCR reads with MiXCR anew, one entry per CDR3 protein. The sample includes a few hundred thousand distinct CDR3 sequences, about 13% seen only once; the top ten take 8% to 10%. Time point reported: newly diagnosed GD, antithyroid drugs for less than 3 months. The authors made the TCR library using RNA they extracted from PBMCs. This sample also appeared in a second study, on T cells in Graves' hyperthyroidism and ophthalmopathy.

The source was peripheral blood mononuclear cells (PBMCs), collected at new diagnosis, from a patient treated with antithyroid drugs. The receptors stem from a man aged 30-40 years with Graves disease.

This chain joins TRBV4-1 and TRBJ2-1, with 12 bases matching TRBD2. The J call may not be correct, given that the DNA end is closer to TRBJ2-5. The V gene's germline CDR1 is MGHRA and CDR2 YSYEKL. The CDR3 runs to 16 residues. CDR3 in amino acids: CASTPSTSGRSETQYF. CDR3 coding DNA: TGCGCCAGCACCCCCTCGACTAGCGGGAGATCGGAGACCCAGTACTTC.

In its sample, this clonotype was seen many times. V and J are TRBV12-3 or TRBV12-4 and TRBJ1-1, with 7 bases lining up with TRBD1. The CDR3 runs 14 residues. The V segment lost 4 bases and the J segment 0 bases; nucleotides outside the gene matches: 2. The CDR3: CASSYGTVNTEAFF. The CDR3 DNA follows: TGTGCCAGCAGTTACGGGACAGTGAACACTGAAGCTTTCTTT.

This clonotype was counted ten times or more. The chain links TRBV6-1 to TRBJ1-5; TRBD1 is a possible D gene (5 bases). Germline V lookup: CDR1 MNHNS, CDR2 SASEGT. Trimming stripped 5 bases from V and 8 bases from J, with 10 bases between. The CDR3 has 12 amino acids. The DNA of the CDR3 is TGTGCCAGCAGTCAGGGCGAGGAGCCCCAGCATTTT. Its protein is CASSQGEEPQHF.

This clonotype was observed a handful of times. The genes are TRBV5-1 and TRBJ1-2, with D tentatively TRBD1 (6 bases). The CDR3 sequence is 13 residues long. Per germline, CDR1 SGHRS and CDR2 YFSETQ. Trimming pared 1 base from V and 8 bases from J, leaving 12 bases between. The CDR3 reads CASSLSQGRGYTF. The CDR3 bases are TGCGCCAGCAGCTTGTCGCAGGGGCGAGGCTACACCTTC.

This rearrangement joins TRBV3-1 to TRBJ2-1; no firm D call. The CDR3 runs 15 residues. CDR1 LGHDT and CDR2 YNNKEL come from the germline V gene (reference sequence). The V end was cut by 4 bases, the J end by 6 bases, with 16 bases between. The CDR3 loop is CASSLKGTHGNEQFF. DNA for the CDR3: TGTGCCAGCAGCCTGAAGGGTACGCACGGCAATGAGCAGTTCTTC.